This T cell receptor beta chain was sequenced in a study of T cells after yellow fever vaccination. MiXCR, run by TCRdb on the 5' RACE reads, gives a single entry per CDR3 protein. The data contain about 140,000 distinct CDR3 sequences, 7.7% of them singletons. The length of the CDR3 is 14 residues. V was clipped by 3 bases and J by 2 bases; unmatched bases: 3. CDR1 is SEHNR, CDR2 FQNEAQ, per germline (reference sequence). This clonotype was observed at least ten times. This chain links TRBV7-9 with TRBJ2-5; 7 nucleotides line up with TRBD1. This clonotype was sampled from a man aged 30 to 45 who received the YFV17D yellow fever vaccine. This material consisted of CD4+ T cells sorted from PBMCs, taken 5 days after the yellow fever booster vaccination. DNA of the CDR3: TGTGCCAGCAGCTTCTCGGGACAGCAAGAGACCCAGTACTTC. This translates into CASSFSGQQETQYF.